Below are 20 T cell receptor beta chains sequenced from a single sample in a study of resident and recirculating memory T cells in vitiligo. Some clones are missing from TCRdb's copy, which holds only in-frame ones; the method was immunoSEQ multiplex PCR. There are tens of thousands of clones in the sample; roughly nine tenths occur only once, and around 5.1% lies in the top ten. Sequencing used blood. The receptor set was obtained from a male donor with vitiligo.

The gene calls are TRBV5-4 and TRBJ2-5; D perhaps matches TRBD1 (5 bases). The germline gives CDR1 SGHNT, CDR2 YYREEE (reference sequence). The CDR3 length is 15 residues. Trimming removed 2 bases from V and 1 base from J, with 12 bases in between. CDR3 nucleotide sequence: TGTGCCAGCAGCTTCCGCACAGGAACCCAAGAGACCCAGTACTTC. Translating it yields CASSFRTGTQETQYF.

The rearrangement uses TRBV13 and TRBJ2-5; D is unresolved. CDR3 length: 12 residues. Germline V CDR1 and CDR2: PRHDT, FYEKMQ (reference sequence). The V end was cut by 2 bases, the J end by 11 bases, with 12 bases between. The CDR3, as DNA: TGTGCCAGCAGCTTAAGCCCCTCCCGGCAGTACTTC. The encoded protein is CASSLSPSRQYF.

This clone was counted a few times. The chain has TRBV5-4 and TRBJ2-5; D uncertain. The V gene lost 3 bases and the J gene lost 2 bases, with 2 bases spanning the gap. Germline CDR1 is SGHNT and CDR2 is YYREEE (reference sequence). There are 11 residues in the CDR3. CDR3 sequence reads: CASSSQETQYF. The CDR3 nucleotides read TGTGCCAGCAGCTCGCAAGAGACCCAGTACTTC.

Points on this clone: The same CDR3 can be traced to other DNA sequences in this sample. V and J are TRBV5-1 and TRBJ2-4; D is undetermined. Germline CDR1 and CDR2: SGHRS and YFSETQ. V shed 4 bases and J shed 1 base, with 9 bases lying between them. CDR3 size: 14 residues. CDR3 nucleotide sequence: TGCGCCAGCAGCCATGGCGGTGCCAAAAACATTCAGTACTTC. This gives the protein CASSHGGAKNIQYF.

The CDR3 protein is CASSWGTGVEQYF. The CDR3 DNA reads as TGTGCCAGCAGTTGGGGGACAGGGGTCGAGCAGTACTTC. V is TRBV6-5 and J is TRBJ2-7; 10 bases agree with TRBD1. Trimming at V came to 4 bases and at J to 6 bases, leaving 3 bases not matched to a gene. The CDR3 consists of 13 residues. CDR1 and CDR2 from the germline V gene are MNHEY and SVGAGI.

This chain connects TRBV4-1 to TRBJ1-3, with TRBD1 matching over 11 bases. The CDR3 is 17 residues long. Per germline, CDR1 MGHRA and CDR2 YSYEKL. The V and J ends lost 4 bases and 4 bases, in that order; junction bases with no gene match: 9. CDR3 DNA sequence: TGCGCCAGCAGCCGCGGACAGGGGGCGCCCAAAGGAAACACCATATATTTT. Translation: CASSRGQGAPKGNTIYF.

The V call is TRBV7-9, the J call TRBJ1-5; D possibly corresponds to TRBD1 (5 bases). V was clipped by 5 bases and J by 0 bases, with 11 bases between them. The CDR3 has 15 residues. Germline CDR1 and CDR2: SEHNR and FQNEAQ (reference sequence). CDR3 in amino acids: CASSGGEGSNQPQHF. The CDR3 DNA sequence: TGTGCCAGCAGCGGGGGGGAGGGTAGCAATCAGCCCCAGCATTTT.

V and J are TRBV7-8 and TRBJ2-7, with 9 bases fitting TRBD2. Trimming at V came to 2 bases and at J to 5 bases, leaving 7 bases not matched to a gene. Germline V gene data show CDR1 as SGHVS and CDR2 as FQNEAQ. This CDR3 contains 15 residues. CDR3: CASSLFPSGKNEQYF. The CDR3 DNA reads TGTGCCAGCAGCTTATTCCCTAGCGGGAAGAACGAGCAGTACTTC.

CDR3 DNA: TGTGCCAGCAGGACCGGGACAGGGGGCGAGCAGTACTTC. Translation: CASRTGTGGEQYF. This sequence joins TRBV28 and TRBJ2-7, with 11 bases lining up with TRBD1. Trimming took 6 bases from V and 6 from J; bases not matched to a gene: 4. CDR1 is MDHEN, CDR2 SYDVKM, per germline. This CDR3 comprises 13 residues.

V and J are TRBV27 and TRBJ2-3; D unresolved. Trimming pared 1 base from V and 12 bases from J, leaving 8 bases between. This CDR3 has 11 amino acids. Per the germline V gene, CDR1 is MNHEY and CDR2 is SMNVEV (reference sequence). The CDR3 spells CASSLYPLQYF. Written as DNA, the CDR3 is TGTGCCAGCAGTTTATATCCCCTCCAGTATTTT.

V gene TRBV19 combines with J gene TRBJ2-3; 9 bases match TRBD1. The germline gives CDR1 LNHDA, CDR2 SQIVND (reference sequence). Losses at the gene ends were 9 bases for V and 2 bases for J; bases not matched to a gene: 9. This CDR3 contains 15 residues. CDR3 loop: CASHGQGTFTDTQYF. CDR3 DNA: TGTGCCAGCCACGGACAGGGGACATTCACAGATACGCAGTATTTT.

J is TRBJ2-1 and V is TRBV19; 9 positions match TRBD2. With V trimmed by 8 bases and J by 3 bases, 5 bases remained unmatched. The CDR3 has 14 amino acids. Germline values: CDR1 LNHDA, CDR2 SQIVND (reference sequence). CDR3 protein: CASFHSGSYNEQFF. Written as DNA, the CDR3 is TGTGCCAGTTTCCATAGCGGGAGCTACAATGAGCAGTTCTTC.

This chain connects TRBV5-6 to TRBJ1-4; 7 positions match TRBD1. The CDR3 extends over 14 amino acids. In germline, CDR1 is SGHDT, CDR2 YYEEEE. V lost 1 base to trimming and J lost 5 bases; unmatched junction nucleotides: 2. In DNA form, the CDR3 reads TGTGCCAGCAGCTTGCAGGGGGTAAATGAAAAACTGTTTTTT. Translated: CASSLQGVNEKLFF.

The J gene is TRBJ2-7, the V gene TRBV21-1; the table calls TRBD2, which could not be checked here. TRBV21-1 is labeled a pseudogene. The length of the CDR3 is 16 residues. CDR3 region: CASSPEGGATNYEQYF. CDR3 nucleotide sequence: TGTGCCAGCAGCCCCGAAGGCGGCGCTACGAACTACGAGCAGTACTTC.

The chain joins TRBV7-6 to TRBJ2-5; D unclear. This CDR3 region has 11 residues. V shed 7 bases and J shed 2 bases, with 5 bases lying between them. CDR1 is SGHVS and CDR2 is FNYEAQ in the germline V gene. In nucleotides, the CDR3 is TGTGCCAGCATCCTACAAGAGACCCAGTACTTC. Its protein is CASILQETQYF. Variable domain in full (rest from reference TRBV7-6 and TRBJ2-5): GAGVSQSPRYKVTKRGQDVALRCDPISGHVSLYWYRQALGQGPEFLTYFNYEAQQDKSGLPNDRFSAERPEGSISTLTIQRTEQRDSAMYRCASILQETQYFGPGTRLLVL.

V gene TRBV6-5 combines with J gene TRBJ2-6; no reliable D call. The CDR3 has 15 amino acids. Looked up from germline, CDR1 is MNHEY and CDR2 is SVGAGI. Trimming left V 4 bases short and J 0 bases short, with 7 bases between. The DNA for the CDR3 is TGTGCCAGCAGTTTAGTTTCCTCTGGGGCCAACGTCCTGACTTTC. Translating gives CASSLVSSGANVLTF.

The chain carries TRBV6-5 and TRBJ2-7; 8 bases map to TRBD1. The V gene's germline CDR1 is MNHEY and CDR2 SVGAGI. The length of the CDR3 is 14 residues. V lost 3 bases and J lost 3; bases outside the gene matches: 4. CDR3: CASSYSGQGYEQYF. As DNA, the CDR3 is TGTGCCAGCAGTTATTCAGGACAGGGCTACGAGCAGTACTTC.

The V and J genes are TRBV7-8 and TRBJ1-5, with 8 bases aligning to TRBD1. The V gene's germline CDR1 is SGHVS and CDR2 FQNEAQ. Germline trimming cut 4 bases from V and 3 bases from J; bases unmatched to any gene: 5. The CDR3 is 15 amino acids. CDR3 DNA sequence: TGTGCCAGCAGCTCAAGACAGGGGAACAATCAGCCCCAGCATTTT. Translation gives CASSSRQGNNQPQHF.

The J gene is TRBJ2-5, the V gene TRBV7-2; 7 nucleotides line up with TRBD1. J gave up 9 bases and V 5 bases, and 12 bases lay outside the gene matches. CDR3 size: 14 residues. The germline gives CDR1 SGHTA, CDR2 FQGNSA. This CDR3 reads CASSSLGGGTPQYF. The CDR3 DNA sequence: TGTGCCAGCAGCAGTCTAGGGGGCGGCACGCCCCAGTACTTC. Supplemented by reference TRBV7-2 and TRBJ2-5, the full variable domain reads GAGVSQSPSNKVTEKGKDVELRCDPISGHTALYWYRQSLGQGLEFLIYFQGNSAPDKSGLPSDRFSAERTGGSVSTLTIQRTQQEDSAVYLCASSSLGGGTPQYFGPGTRLLVL.

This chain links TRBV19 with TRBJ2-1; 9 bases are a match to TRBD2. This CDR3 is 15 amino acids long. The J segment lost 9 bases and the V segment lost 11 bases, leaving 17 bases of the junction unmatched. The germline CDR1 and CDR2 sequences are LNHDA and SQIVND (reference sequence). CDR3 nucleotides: TGTGCCTCAAGGCGTCCGAGCGGGAGGTATGGTGAGCAGTTCTTC. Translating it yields CASRRPSGRYGEQFF.